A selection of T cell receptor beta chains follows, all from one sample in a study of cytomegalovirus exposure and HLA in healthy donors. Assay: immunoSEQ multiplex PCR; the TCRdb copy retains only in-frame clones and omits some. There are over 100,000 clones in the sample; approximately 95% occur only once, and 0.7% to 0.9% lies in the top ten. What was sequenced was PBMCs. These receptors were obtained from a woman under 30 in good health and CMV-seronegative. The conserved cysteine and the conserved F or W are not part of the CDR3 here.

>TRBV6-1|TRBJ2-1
ASSGLLAGSYNEQF
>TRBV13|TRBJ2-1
ASSNRLEGRTNEQF
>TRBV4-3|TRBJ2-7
ASSPAWGREVYEQY
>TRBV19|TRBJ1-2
ASSEGRVYYGYT
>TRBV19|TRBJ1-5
ASKGQGNQPQH
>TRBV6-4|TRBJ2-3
ASSDSLEQSDTQY
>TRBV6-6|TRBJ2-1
ASRKGQGTYNEQF
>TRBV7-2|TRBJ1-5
ASSLWGGRYSNQPQH
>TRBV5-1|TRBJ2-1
ASSSGLAGFNEQF
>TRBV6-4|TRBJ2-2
ASSDSPSGDTGELF
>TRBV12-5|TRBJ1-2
ASGPDRLDGYT
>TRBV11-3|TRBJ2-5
ASSRRPARYQETQY
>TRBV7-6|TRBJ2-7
ASSLEFAEASYEQY
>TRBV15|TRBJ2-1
ATSSSGGAAGNEQF
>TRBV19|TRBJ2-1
ASSLTSTSSYNEQF
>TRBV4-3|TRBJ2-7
ASSQDPDSDYEQY
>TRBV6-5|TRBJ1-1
ASSYSGPLFTEAF
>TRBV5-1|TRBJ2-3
ASSFGRGRINNTDTQY
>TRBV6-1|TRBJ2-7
ASTPAGNLHEQY
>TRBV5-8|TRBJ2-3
ASSLAGFGDTQY
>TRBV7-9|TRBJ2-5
ASSETGGWETQY
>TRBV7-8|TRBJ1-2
ASSLGGQGDGYT
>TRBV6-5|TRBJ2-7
ASSPVGQGHYEQY
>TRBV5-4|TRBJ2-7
ASSLGGTGSYEQY
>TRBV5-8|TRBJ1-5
ASSRGERQPQH
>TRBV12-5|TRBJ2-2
ASASLAGTYTGELF
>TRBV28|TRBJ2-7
ASSLDTEGYEQY
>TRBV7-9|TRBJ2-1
ASSVREKVGNEQF
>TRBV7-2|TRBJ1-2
ASSSVEEGGNYGYT
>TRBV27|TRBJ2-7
ASSRDRGSYEQY
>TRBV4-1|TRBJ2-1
ASSPLAGGRYEQF
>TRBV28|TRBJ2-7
ASSLYTPGEQY
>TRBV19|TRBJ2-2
ASQGQKNTGELF
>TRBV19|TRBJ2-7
ASSPTSSTGYEQY
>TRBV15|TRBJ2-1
ATSTAAGQSSYNEQF
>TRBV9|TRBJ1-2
ASSPQGAGPGYGYT
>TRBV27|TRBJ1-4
ASSQRGQKNEKLF